Listed below are T cell receptor beta chains from one sample, sequenced in a study of PD-1 blockade in classical Hodgkin lymphoma. Clones were read by immunoSEQ multiplex PCR, and TCRdb kept only the in-frame ones, dropping some. This table has about 20,000 clones, roughly three quarters appearing once. Source: peripheral blood mononuclear cells (PBMCs), taken before the fourth cycle of nivolumab. The receptors were gathered from a human donor with classical Hodgkin lymphoma. Both conserved end residues are part of each CDR3. A D gene is named only where the DNA matches it firmly. A row's size may be missing; if present it is once, few, many or a size class.

>15|TRBJ2-3|TRBD2|NA|TRBV10-1
TGCGCCAGCAGTGATACAGCGGGAGTGGGAGATACGCAGTATTTT
CASSDTAGVGDTQYF
>15|TRBJ1-1|NA|NA|TRBV9
TGTGCCAGCAGCGTAGGCGCGACAGAGAACACTGAAGCTTTCTTT
CASSVGATENTEAFF
>13|TRBJ1-1|NA|NA|TRBV7-3
TGTGCCAGCAGCTTAATTATGAACACTGAAGCTTTCTTT
CASSLIMNTEAFF
>13|TRBJ2-1|NA|NA|TRBV9
TGTGCCAGCAGCTCACAAACCGGGGGTGAGCAGTTCTTC
CASSSQTGGEQFF
>15|TRBJ1-4|NA|once|TRBV11-2
TGTGCCAGCAGCTACGCGAGGGGTGTGGGTGAAAAACTGTTTTTT
CASSYARGVGEKLFF
>14|TRBJ1-5|NA|once|TRBV28
TGTGCCAGCAGAGGCCCGGGGGCCGGTCAGCCCCAGCATTTT
CASRGPGAGQPQHF
>15|TRBJ2-3|TRBD1|NA|TRBV7-6
TGTGCCAGCAGCTTACTCACAGGGGCGAGAGATACGCAGTATTTT
CASSLLTGARDTQYF
>11|TRBJ2-1|NA|NA|TRBV6-5
TGTGCCACACATAGGGGCAATGAGCAGTTCTTC
CATHRGNEQFF
>12|TRBJ1-3|NA|NA|TRBV30
TGTGCCTGGGGATACTCTGGAAACACCATATATTTT
CAWGYSGNTIYF
>15|TRBJ2-7|TRBD2|NA|TRBV5-1
TGCGCCAGCAGCTTGGACGCGGGAGCGGTTTACGAGCAGTACTTC
CASSLDAGAVYEQYF
>15|TRBJ2-5|TRBD2|NA|TRBV13
TGTGCCAGCAGCTTAGGTGTGGGGGGGTACGAGACCCAGTACTTC
CASSLGVGGYETQYF
>13|TRBJ2-7|NA|NA|TRBV5-5
TGTGCCAGCAGAAGGGCGGCAGCTTACGAGCAGTACTTC
CASRRAAAYEQYF
>15|TRBJ2-5|TRBD2|once|TRBV2
TGTGCCAGCAGTGAAATTGGGGGGGTCGGAGAGACCCAGTACTTC
CASSEIGGVGETQYF
>15|TRBJ2-7|TRBD2|few|TRBV11-2
TGTGCCAGCGGCGGGGGTTCCTTGCGCGAGAACGAGCAGTACTTC
CASGGGSLRENEQYF
>11|TRBJ1-4|NA|NA|TRBV6-8
TGTGCCAGCGATAAGGGGGGAAAACTGTTTTTT
CASDKGGKLFF
>14|TRBJ1-2|NA|NA|TRBV9
TGTGCCAGCAGCGTAGTCGCGGCAGACTATGGCTACACCTTC
CASSVVAADYGYTF
>15|TRBJ2-5|NA|NA|TRBV6-1
TGTGCCAGCAGTGAAGTGGTGGGCGGCCAAGAGACCCAGTACTTC
CASSEVVGGQETQYF
>14|TRBJ2-2|TRBD1|NA|TRBV4-1
TGCGCCAGCAGCCAAGCGCAGGGGGCCGGGGAGCTGTTTTTT
CASSQAQGAGELFF
>14|TRBJ2-5|TRBD2|NA|TRBV9
TGTGCCAGCAGCGGAGCGGGGGGGCCGAAGACCCAGTACTTC
CASSGAGGPKTQYF
>15|TRBJ2-3|TRBD2|NA|TRBV27
TGTGCCAGCAGTTCCCTGACTAGCCGTGCAGATACGCAGTATTTT
CASSSLTSRADTQYF